The rows below give T cell receptor beta chains drawn from one sample of a study of metastatic and nonmetastatic thyroid tumors. TCRdb re-analyzed the PCR reads using MiXCR. This sample has roughly 34,000 clones, with approximately 16% found just once. Sequenced sample: blood. The receptor set was obtained from a male donor with papillary thyroid cancer or a benign thyroid nodule (not recorded which). Some clones in this sample may be carry-over from other donors' samples. Both conserved end residues are part of each CDR3. A D gene is named only where the DNA matches it firmly. Clone size is shown for a subset of rows, as once, few, many or a class of expanded clone.

CDR3 protein,CDR3 DNA,clone size,V gene,D gene,J gene
CASSLTWETQYF,TGTGCCAGCAGCCTTACTTGGGAGACCCAGTACTTC,many,TRBV7-9,-,TRBJ2-5
CASSRRTGSTDTQYF,TGTGCCAGCAGCCGTAGGACAGGAAGCACAGATACGCAGTATTTT,many,TRBV7-9,TRBD1,TRBJ2-3
CASSLFGGGAGELFF,TGTGCCAGCAGTTTATTCGGAGGAGGGGCCGGGGAGCTGTTTTTT,many,TRBV28,-,TRBJ2-2
CASSISGQVNYEQYF,TGTGCCAGTAGTATATCCGGACAGGTGAACTACGAGCAATACTTC,few,TRBV19,TRBD1,TRBJ2-7
CASSRSAFLSYEQYF,TGTGCCAGCAGCCGATCGGCCTTCCTCTCCTACGAGCAGTACTTC,many,TRBV28,-,TRBJ2-7
CASSQDGTIRTDTQYF,TGTGCCAGCAGCCAAGATGGGACTATTCGCACAGATACGCAGTATTTT,many,TRBV4-2,TRBD2,TRBJ2-3
CASSEGGYGYTF,TGTGCCAGCAGCGAAGGGGGATATGGCTACACCTTC,many,TRBV6-1,-,TRBJ1-2
CASSFTSLAGLFF,TGCGCCAGCAGCTTCACGTCGTTGGCAGGGCTGTTCTTC,many,TRBV4-1,-,TRBJ2-1
CASRTNYEQYF,TGTGCCAGCAGGACCAATTACGAGCAGTACTTC,many,TRBV28,-,TRBJ2-7
CASRPRGRQTQYF,TGTGCCAGCAGACCCAGAGGAAGACAGACCCAGTACTTC,many,TRBV6-1,-,TRBJ2-5
CAGGWSSGSYNEQFF,TGTGCGGGGGGTTGGTCTAGCGGGAGTTACAATGAGCAGTTCTTC,many,TRBV6-4,TRBD2,TRBJ2-1
CASSPGLAGSNEQFF,TGTGCCAGCTCTCCGGGACTAGCGGGTTCCAATGAGCAGTTCTTC,many,TRBV18,TRBD2,TRBJ2-1
CASSFNRGRETQYF,TGTGCCAGCAGTTTTAACAGGGGGAGGGAGACCCAGTACTTC,many,TRBV6-1,TRBD1,TRBJ2-5
CASSYPNEEQYF,TGTGCCAGCAGTTACCCCAACGAGGAGCAGTACTTC,-,TRBV6-2/TRBV6-3,-,TRBJ2-7
CASSEGLPTDTQYF,TGTGCCAGCAGCGAAGGACTACCCACAGATACGCAGTATTTT,many,TRBV7-9,-,TRBJ2-3
CASSRGTIGSSGELFF,TGTGCCAGCAGCCGGGGGACTATCGGGAGCTCCGGGGAGCTGTTTTTT,-,TRBV11-3,TRBD2,TRBJ2-2
CASSYLQGNYGYTF,TGTGCCAGCAGTTACCTCCAGGGGAACTATGGCTACACCTTC,many,TRBV6-6,-,TRBJ1-2
CASSEAVVSYEQYF,TGTGCCAGCAGTGAGGCAGTGGTTTCCTACGAGCAGTACTTC,medium-sized,TRBV2,-,TRBJ2-7
CALGAVGDTQYF,TGTGCCCTAGGTGCGGTGGGGGATACGCAGTATTTT,-,TRBV30,-,TRBJ2-3
CASSSLSMNTEAFF,TGCGCCAGCAGCTCCTTGAGTATGAACACTGAAGCTTTCTTT,-,TRBV5-1,-,TRBJ1-1
CASSKGLAVTSQYF,TGTGCCAGTAGTAAGGGACTCGCCGTTACGAGTCAGTACTTC,-,TRBV19,-,TRBJ2-7
CASSQDQGTGGMSNQPQHF,TGTGCCAGCAGCCAAGATCAAGGGACAGGGGGCATGAGCAATCAGCCCCAGCATTTT,many,TRBV4-2,TRBD1,TRBJ1-5
CFTSDPSPGQYNEQFF,TGTTTCACCAGTGACCCAAGCCCCGGACAGTACAATGAGCAGTTCTTC,few,TRBV24-1,-,TRBJ2-1
CSARDRRGRGTDTQYF,TGCAGTGCTAGAGATAGGAGAGGGAGAGGGACAGATACGCAGTATTTT,many,TRBV20-1,-,TRBJ2-3